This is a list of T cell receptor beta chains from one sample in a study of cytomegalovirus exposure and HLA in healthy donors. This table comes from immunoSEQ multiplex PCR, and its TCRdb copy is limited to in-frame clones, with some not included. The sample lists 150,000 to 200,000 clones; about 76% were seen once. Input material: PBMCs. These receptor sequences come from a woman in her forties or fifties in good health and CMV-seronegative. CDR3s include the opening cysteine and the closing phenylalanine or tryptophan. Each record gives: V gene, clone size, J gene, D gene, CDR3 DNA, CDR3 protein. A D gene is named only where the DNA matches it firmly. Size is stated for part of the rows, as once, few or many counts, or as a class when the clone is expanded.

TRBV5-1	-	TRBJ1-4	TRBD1	TGCGCCAGCAGTATGGACAGGGAAGAAAAACTGTTTTTT	CASSMDREEKLFF
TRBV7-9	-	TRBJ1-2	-	TGTGCCAGCAGCCCGCGGACAGTAAGAGGCTATGGCTACACCTTC	CASSPRTVRGYGYTF
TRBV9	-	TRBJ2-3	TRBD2	TGTGCCAGCAGCGTAGTGGCAGGGACTAGCGGTATCTTTAGCACAGATACGCAGTATTTT	CASSVVAGTSGIFSTDTQYF
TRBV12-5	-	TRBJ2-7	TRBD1	TGTGCTAGTGGTTTGGGAGGACAGGCCTACGAGCAGTACTTC	CASGLGGQAYEQYF
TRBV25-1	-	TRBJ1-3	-	TGTGCCAGCAGTGCCTCAGGAACTGGAAACACCATATATTTT	CASSASGTGNTIYF
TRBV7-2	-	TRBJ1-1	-	TGTGCCAGCAGCCCCACAGTAGGCACTGAAGCTTTCTTT	CASSPTVGTEAFF
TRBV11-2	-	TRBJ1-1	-	TGTGCCAGCAGCTATCGGGACACCTTGAACACTGAAGCTTTCTTT	CASSYRDTLNTEAFF
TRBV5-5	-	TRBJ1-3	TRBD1	TGTGCCAGCAGCTTGACAGGGGGATTCTCTGGAAACACCATATATTTT	CASSLTGGFSGNTIYF
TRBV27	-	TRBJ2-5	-	TGTGCCAGCAGCTCAGGGACTTCTCAGACCCAGTACTTC	CASSSGTSQTQYF
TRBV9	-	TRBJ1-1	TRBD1	TGTGCCAGCAGTGACATAGCGACAGGGGCGACAGAAGCTTTCTTT	CASSDIATGATEAFF
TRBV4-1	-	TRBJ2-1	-	TGCGCCAGCAGCCAAGCGGTTACCTACAATGAGCAGTTCTTC	CASSQAVTYNEQFF
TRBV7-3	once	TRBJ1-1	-	TGTGCCAGCAGCTTAACGGGTAGTTCAGGGTTCGAAGCTTTCTTT	CASSLTGSSGFEAFF
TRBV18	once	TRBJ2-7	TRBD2	TGTGCCAGCTCACCACGACTAGCGGAAGAGCAGTACTTC	CASSPRLAEEQYF
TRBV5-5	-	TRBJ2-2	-	TGTGCCAGCAGCTCACTGGACAGTAACACCGGGGAGCTGTTTTTT	CASSSLDSNTGELFF
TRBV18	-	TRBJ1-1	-	TGTGCCAGCTCATCGCAAACAGGGATTGGGGATAACACTGAAGCTTTCTTT	CASSSQTGIGDNTEAFF
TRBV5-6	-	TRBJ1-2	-	TGTGCCAGCAGCTTGAGGCCGACGGGGGGCTACACCTTC	CASSLRPTGGYTF
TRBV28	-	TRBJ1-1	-	TGTGCCAGCAGTTTCCCAGGAGGGGCCCCCTTGACTGAAGCTTTCTTT	CASSFPGGAPLTEAFF
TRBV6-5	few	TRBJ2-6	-	TGTGCCAGCAGTAAACAGGGAGCCGGGGCCAACGTCCTGACTTTC	CASSKQGAGANVLTF
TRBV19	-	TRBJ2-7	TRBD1	TGTGCCAGTAGTATAGGGGACAGGGAATACGAGCAGTACTTC	CASSIGDREYEQYF
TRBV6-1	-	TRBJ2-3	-	TGTGCCAGCAGTGACAGGAGAGTCACAGGTACGCAGTATTTT	CASSDRRVTGTQYF
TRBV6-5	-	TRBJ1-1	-	TGTGCCAGCAGTTACGTGACAGGAAGAGGGGCTTTCTTT	CASSYVTGRGAFF
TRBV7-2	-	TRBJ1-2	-	TGTGCCAGCAGCTCCCCCCCCGGACATTCGGCTTACACCTTC	CASSSPPGHSAYTF
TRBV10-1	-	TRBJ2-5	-	TGCGCCAGCAGTGAGCCCTGGAGCCCAGAGACCCAGTACTTC	CASSEPWSPETQYF
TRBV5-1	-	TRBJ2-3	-	TGCGCCAGCACTCCAGGGGCAATAAGGTGGACAGATACGCAGTATTTT	CASTPGAIRWTDTQYF
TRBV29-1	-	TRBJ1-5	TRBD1	TGCAGCCCCGGACAGGGGGGTCAGCCCCAGCATTTT	CSPGQGGQPQHF
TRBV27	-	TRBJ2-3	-	TGTGCCAGCAAGGGAGGTAACACAGATACGCAGTATTTT	CASKGGNTDTQYF
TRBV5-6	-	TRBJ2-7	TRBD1	TGTGCCAGCAGCCCTGGAGTAGGACAGGTCCTCTCCTACGAGCAGTACTTC	CASSPGVGQVLSYEQYF
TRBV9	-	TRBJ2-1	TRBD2	TGTGCCAGCAGCGTAGAGGGTAGCGGGAGTCGGAATGAGCAGTTCTTC	CASSVEGSGSRNEQFF
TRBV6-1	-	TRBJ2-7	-	TGTGCCAGCAGACTGGGGCAGGGGATCGAGCAGTACTTC	CASRLGQGIEQYF
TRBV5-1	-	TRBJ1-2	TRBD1	TGCGCCAGCAGCTTAAGAGGACAGGGGGCGGGAGGCTACACCTTC	CASSLRGQGAGGYTF
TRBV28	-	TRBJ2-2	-	TGTGCCAGCTGCCTATTGAGCACCGGGGAGCTGTTTTTT	CASCLLSTGELFF
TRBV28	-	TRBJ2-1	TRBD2	TGTGCCAGCACAATCGGTGGGCTAGCGGACTCATCCTACAATGAGCAGTTCTTC	CASTIGGLADSSYNEQFF
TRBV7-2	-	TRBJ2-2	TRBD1	TGTGCCAGCAGCCACAGGGGCGGGGAGCTGTTTTTT	CASSHRGGELFF
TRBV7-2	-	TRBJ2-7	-	TGTGCCAGCAGCCTCAAGCCGGGTTCCCTCTACGAGCAGTACTTC	CASSLKPGSLYEQYF
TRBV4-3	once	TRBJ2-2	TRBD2	TGCGCCAGCAGCCAGTGGGAGGGCCGCACCGGGGAGCTGTTTTTT	CASSQWEGRTGELFF
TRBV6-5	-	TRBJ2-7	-	TGTGCCAGCAGTTACACGCCTAATCTTGGCTCCTACGAGCAGTACTTC	CASSYTPNLGSYEQYF
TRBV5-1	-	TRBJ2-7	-	TGCGCCAGCAGCCTACCCCGTGTGGGGGGGACATCCTACGAGCAGTACTTC	CASSLPRVGGTSYEQYF
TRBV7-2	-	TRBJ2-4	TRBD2	TGTGCCAGCAGCTTGACTAGCGTGGACATTCAGTACTTC	CASSLTSVDIQYF
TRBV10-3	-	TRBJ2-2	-	TGTGCCATCAGTGATGCAGGGTCCACCGGGGAGCTGTTTTTT	CAISDAGSTGELFF
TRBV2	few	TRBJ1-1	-	TGTGCCAGCAGCCAACAGCGACAGACCACTGAAGCTTTCTTT	CASSQQRQTTEAFF
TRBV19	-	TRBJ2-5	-	TGTGCCAGTAGCGGGTCAGAGCTAGCGCTTGGGGAGACCCAGTACTTC	CASSGSELALGETQYF
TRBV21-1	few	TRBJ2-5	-	TGTGCCAGCAGCCCCCGGGGCGCGACAGGGGGGAAAGAGACCCAGTACTTC	CASSPRGATGGKETQYF
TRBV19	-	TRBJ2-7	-	TGTGCCAGTAGTATCAGTGGGCTCGCGTCCTACGAGCAGTACTTC	CASSISGLASYEQYF
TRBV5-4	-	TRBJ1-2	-	TGTGCCAGCAGCGTTGACAGAATTTATGGCTACACCTTC	CASSVDRIYGYTF
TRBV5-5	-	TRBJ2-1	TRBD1	TGTGCCAGCAGCATCCGACAGGGGGCGCTGAATGAGCAGTTCTTC	CASSIRQGALNEQFF
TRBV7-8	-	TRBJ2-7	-	TGTGCCAGCAGCTTAAAGGGAGACCCGGGACACCCCTACGAGCAGTACTTC	CASSLKGDPGHPYEQYF
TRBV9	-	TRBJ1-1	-	TGTGCCAGCAGCGCCGCCTTCGGACTGATTGTTGGGACTGAAGCTTTCTTT	CASSAAFGLIVGTEAFF
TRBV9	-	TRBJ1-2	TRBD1	TGTGCCAGCAGCGACAGGGGGCGAGATGGCTACACCTTC	CASSDRGRDGYTF
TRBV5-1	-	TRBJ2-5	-	TGCGCCAGCAGACATGGAGGGGCAAAGGAGGTCGGGGAGACCCAGTACTTC	CASRHGGAKEVGETQYF
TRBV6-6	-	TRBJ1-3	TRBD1	TGTGCCAGCAGTTCGGGACAGGTTGGCAACACCATATATTTT	CASSSGQVGNTIYF
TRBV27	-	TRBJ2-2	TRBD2	TGTGCCAGCAGTTTAGCGGGGGGCGCGGCCGGGGAGCTGTTTTTT	CASSLAGGAAGELFF
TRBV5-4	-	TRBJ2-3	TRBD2	TGTGCCAGCAGCTTGCGAACGGGGGGGCGGGATACGCAGTATTTT	CASSLRTGGRDTQYF